Described below is a single T cell receptor (beta chain) sequence and its context. Its antigen is currently not known. Base qualities were left out, and no much larger clone turns up one base away. These data come from a study of graft-versus-host responses after intestinal transplantation (dated by TCRdb to 2020 to 2022). At the level of the whole study: Multivisceral, liver-intestinal, or isolated intestinal transplants were received by the recipients. Anti-thymocyte globulin induction was given to all recipients, followed by maintenance tacrolimus and steroids for 2 to 3 years. After intestinal transplantation, graft-versus-host and host-versus-graft alloreactive T cell clones were followed in the graft, circulation and bone marrow using bulk TCR-beta CDR3 sequencing. Alloreactive clones were identified by sequencing pre-transplant mixed lymphocyte reaction products and comparing them with unstimulated pre-transplant donor and recipient T cells. The cohort enrolled about 23 intestinal transplant recipients, one of whom was a retransplant, and a few patients without pretransplant specimens were excluded. Donor T cell macrochimerism was defined as a peak of at least 4% donor T cells among recipient peripheral blood mononuclear cells. Instead of going to the commercial service, samples from three later patients were sequenced in-house on an Illumina MiSeq and processed with MiXCR.

A distance of 9 bases separates the germline ends of V and J, which lose 4 bases and 1 base respectively. The germline V gene gives CDR1 as WSHSY and CDR2 as SAAADI. The CDR3 starts with the cysteine, ends with the phenylalanine, and has 14 residues. CDR3 DNA only is kept here, 42 bases in frame from base 1. Paper-wide results and their limitations: Early after transplant, peak levels of circulating GvH clones were found to be associated with declines in HvG clones. GvH clones turned up in recipient bone marrow, with some appearing earlier in ileal mucosa or blood, a pattern consistent with an intestinal mucosal origin. Patients with donor T cell macrochimerism had high GvH to HvG T cell clonal ratios in their allografts. The relatively low number and heterogeneity of intestinal transplant patients limited the conclusions.

The intended sense of this specimen's time point label: cells obtained before transplantation from donor or recipient. CD3+CD4+ and CD3+CD8+ populations were FACS-sorted from unstimulated pre-transplant donor and recipient cells taken from spleen or lymph nodes. Library preparation was by the immunoSEQ multiplex PCR assay. For most patients, genomic DNA was isolated with the Qiagen DNeasy Blood and Tissue Kit and shipped frozen to Adaptive Biotechnologies for TCR sequencing. High-throughput TCR-beta CDR3 sequencing of genomic DNA from most patients was performed by Adaptive Biotechnologies. Under the source paper's analysis protocol: TCR sequencing data were retrieved from Adaptive's ImmunoSEQ software for 18 patients, whereas three other patients were processed with MiXCR and VDJtools. To correct CD4 versus CD8 sorting errors, any sequence found in both subsets at a frequency ratio below 5:1 was removed. CDR3 nucleotide sequences shared between donor and recipient were removed because their origin could not be assigned. At least 2-fold expansion over unstimulated cells and a minimum CFSE-low frequency of 0.002% (template counts) or 0.001% (read counts) were required for clones to be classified as alloreactive. A clone was considered mappable if detected in the sequenced pre-transplant spleen, lymph node, or MLR CFSE-low populations of the donor or recipient. Cumulative frequency of alloreactive clones was calculated as a percentage of all sequences weighted by copy number. Sourced from immuneACCESS, this table was stored by TCRdb with only in-frame sequences that have V and J called. A share of the clones is absent; for the studies checked, an unresolved V gene accounts for under half, and the remainder has no known explanation. From that table come the V and J calls and clone size; the DNA was used to work out D and trimming. This sample lists about 110,000 clones; 90% to 95% were detected once. The ten top clones hold 1% to 1.5% of the sample.

The sequence is built from TRBV10-2 and TRBJ2-3; the D assignment is uncertain and may be TRBD1 or TRBD2, with 5 bases supporting each. The source was unstimulated CD8+ T cells sorted from spleen or lymph node cells, collected before transplant. This clonotype was sampled from a human donor who was the organ donor for an intestinal transplant. This receptor has the CDR3 CASSGGVGTDTQYF. In nucleotide form, the sequence is TGCGCCAGCAGTGGAGGGGTGGGCACAGATACGCAGTATTTT.